One and the same sample provided the 27 T cell receptor beta chains below, sequenced in a study of cytomegalovirus exposure and HLA in healthy donors (dated by TCRdb to about 2017). The library relied on the immunoSEQ multiplex PCR assay. For the multiplex PCR, a mixture combining 60 forward primers for TCR Vbeta segments and 13 reverse primers for TCR Jbeta segments was used. In TCRdb, the immuneACCESS table is reduced to in-frame sequences with V and J assigned. These tables do not hold every clone; where another copy was compared, an unresolved V gene accounts for under half, and the others remain unexplained. The sample table contains some 150,000 clones; only one count was recorded for around 77% of them. The ten most abundant clones make up approximately 6.9% of the sample. Source material: PBMCs. These TCRs come from a middle-aged woman in good health and CMV-seropositive.

This rearrangement joins TRBV2 to TRBJ2-1; tentatively, D is TRBD2 (7 bases). There are 14 residues in the CDR3. Germline values: CDR1 SNHLY, CDR2 FYNNEI. Deletions cut 8 bases from V and 7 bases from J, with 18 bases between. The CDR3 DNA is TGTGCCAGCGCCGAAGGGGGGGGGTGGAATGAGCAGTTCTTC. This gives the protein CASAEGGGWNEQFF.

The CDR3 loop reads CASSLTDTAIQYF. The CDR3 bases are TGTGCCAGCAGCTTAACCGACACCGCGATACAGTACTTC. V and J are TRBV7-6 and TRBJ2-7; D remains unclear. The CDR3 consists of 13 residues. V was clipped by 2 bases and J by 10 bases, with 15 bases between them. Germline loops: CDR1 SGHVS, CDR2 FNYEAQ.

The chain is built from TRBV7-6 and TRBJ1-5, with D possibly matching TRBD1 (6 bases). Germline V lookup: CDR1 SGHVS, CDR2 FNYEAQ. CDR3 length: 17 residues. V was cut by 7 bases and J by 2 bases, with 21 bases left in between. The CDR3 sequence: CASTGPRGGYCNQPQHF. Here the CDR3 DNA reads TGTGCCAGCACTGGCCCAAGAGGGGGTTATTGCAATCAGCCCCAGCATTTT.

This chain uses TRBV7-9 with TRBJ1-3; the match to TRBD1 covers 9 bases. The CDR3 sequence is 17 residues long. The trim removed 5 bases at V and 4 bases at J, leaving 12 bases unmatched. From germline, CDR1 is SEHNR and CDR2 FQNEAQ (reference sequence). The chain's CDR3 is CASSPSPGTGFGNTIYF. CDR3 DNA: TGTGCCAGCAGCCCTAGTCCCGGGACAGGGTTCGGAAACACCATATATTTT.

The chain combines TRBV6-6 with TRBJ2-7; 8 bases map to TRBD2. The germline V gene encodes CDR1 MNHNY and CDR2 SVGAGI (reference sequence). The V gene end was trimmed by 3 bases and the J gene end by 5 bases; junction bases not matched to a gene: 6. CDR3 size: 14 residues. In DNA, the CDR3 is TGTGCCAGCAGTTATGAGCGGGGGTACCACGAGCAGTACTTC. Its translation: CASSYERGYHEQYF.

The chain recombines TRBV18 with TRBJ1-1, with TRBD1 matching 7 bases. The V segment lost 3 bases and the J segment 2 bases; nucleotides outside the gene matches: 6. The CDR3 is 15 residues long. CDR1 and CDR2 (germline): KGHSH, LQKENI. The CDR3 spells CASSPSSGGNTEAFF. CDR3 DNA sequence: TGTGCCAGCTCACCGTCTTCAGGGGGAAACACTGAAGCTTTCTTT.

The chain recombines TRBV7-9 with TRBJ2-7, with D perhaps TRBD1 (6 bases). V dropped 5 bases and J dropped 3 bases, with 14 bases sitting between them. The CDR3 is 14 amino acids. CDR1 and CDR2 from the germline V gene are SEHNR and FQNEAQ (reference sequence). This chain's CDR3 is CASSRIPDSYEQYF. CDR3 bases: TGTGCCAGCAGCCGAATACCGGACAGCTACGAGCAGTACTTC.

The count of this clone is one. The rearrangement links TRBV27 to TRBJ2-7; a possible D gene is TRBD1 (6 bases). V was pared by 6 bases and J by 2 bases, with 8 bases between. This CDR3 is 12 amino acids long. Germline values: CDR1 MNHEY, CDR2 SMNVEV (reference sequence). For the CDR3, the DNA is TGTGCCAGCAGGACAGGCGCCTACGAGCAGTACTTC. Protein sequence: CASRTGAYEQYF.

The chain uses TRBV19 and TRBJ1-5; TRBD1 agrees at 7 bases. Germline assignment: CDR1 LNHDA and CDR2 SQIVND (reference sequence). The V and J ends lost 6 bases and 4 bases, in that order; junction bases with no gene match: 9. CDR3 size: 15 residues. CDR3 nucleotide sequence: TGTGCCAGTAGAGCACCGGGACAGTCAAATCAGCCCCAGCATTTT. It is translated as CASRAPGQSNQPQHF.

The chain has TRBV4-1 and TRBJ1-5; a possible D gene is TRBD1 (6 bases). CDR1 and CDR2 (germline): MGHRA, YSYEKL. The CDR3 has 15 residues. V was clipped by 3 bases and J by 7 bases, with 16 bases between them. This chain's CDR3 is CASSQSGGVDQPQHF. The CDR3 DNA reads TGCGCCAGCAGCCAGTCGGGGGGCGTAGACCAGCCCCAGCATTTT.

The CDR3, as DNA: TGTGCCACCAGCAGACAGCTAGCGGGCAGCACAGATACGCAGTATTTT. Encoded protein: CATSRQLAGSTDTQYF. The chain is built from TRBV15 and TRBJ2-3; 8 bases align to TRBD2. Germline V gene data show CDR1 as LNHNV and CDR2 as YYDKDF (reference sequence). After removal of 2 bases from V and 0 bases from J, the junction contained 4 bases not matched to a gene. This CDR3 has 16 amino acids.

The chain employs TRBV6-4 and TRBJ1-3; 10 nucleotides match TRBD1. The CDR3 is made up of 16 amino acids. The V gene's germline CDR1 is MRHNA and CDR2 SNTAGT. The ends lost 3 bases at V and 2 bases at J; junction bases unmatched: 4. The CDR3 spells CASSEPGQGTGNTIYF. The CDR3 DNA is TGTGCCAGCAGTGAGCCGGGACAGGGGACTGGAAACACCATATATTTT.

This clone was found once. The V and J genes are TRBV30 and TRBJ2-3, with 9 bases aligning to TRBD1. V lost 8 bases and J lost 1; bases outside the gene matches: 13. The length of the CDR3 is 16 residues. Germline lookup yields CDR1 GTSNPN and CDR2 SVGIG (reference sequence). The CDR3 loop is CAHQTDRGHGTDTQYF. CDR3 sequence (DNA): TGTGCCCACCAGACGGACAGGGGACATGGCACAGATACGCAGTATTTT.

This clone was picked up a small number of times. The gene calls are TRBV5-4 and TRBJ2-3, with 11 nucleotides matching TRBD1. The CDR3 length is 17 residues. V lost 4 bases to trimming and J lost 3 bases; unmatched junction nucleotides: 10. Germline V gives CDR1 SGHNT, CDR2 YYREEE (reference sequence). Here the CDR3 reads CASSRPPGTGGTDTQYF. CDR3 DNA: TGTGCCAGCAGCCGCCCTCCCGGGACAGGGGGAACAGATACGCAGTATTTT.

The chain has TRBV13 and TRBJ1-1; D perhaps matches TRBD1 (6 bases). CDR1 and CDR2 (germline): PRHDT, FYEKMQ (reference sequence). The CDR3 covers 22 residues. With 5 bases removed from V and 0 bases from J, the gap between germline ends came to 34 bases. CDR3 nucleotide sequence: TGTGCCAGCAGCCCCTCCCCCCAGACAGGTGGCATTTGGGGGACCATGAACACTGAAGCTTTCTTT. This sequence encodes CASSPSPQTGGIWGTMNTEAFF. Supplemented by reference TRBV13 and TRBJ1-1, the full variable domain reads AAGVIQSPRHLIKEKRETATLKCYPIPRHDTVYWYQQGPGQDPQFLISFYEKMQSDKGSIPDRFSAQQFSDYHSELNMSSLELGDSALYFCASSPSPQTGGIWGTMNTEAFFGQGTRLTVV.

J is TRBJ1-2 and V is TRBV28; D is undetermined. V was cut by 6 bases and J by 8 bases, with 19 bases left in between. Germline CDR1 is MDHEN and CDR2 is SYDVKM. There are 14 residues in the CDR3. The CDR3 here is CASSLTWGGQGYTF. CDR3 bases: TGTGCCAGCAGCCTAACCTGGGGAGGGCAAGGCTACACCTTC.

The chain has TRBV5-1 and TRBJ2-3; 14 nucleotides match TRBD2. The length of the CDR3 is 17 residues. CDR1 and CDR2 from the germline V gene are SGHRS and YFSETQ. Unmatched junction bases numbered 2, after V lost 1 base and J lost 1 base. In DNA form, the CDR3 reads TGCGCCAGCAGCTTGCTGACTAGCGGGGGGGGCACAGATACGCAGTATTTT. Translating it yields CASSLLTSGGGTDTQYF.

This chain connects TRBV5-5 to TRBJ2-7; D unresolved. The CDR3 runs to 15 residues. The V and J ends lost 2 bases and 0 bases respectively, with 12 bases between them. Germline assignment: CDR1 SGHKS and CDR2 YYEKEE (reference sequence). CDR3 sequence (DNA): TGTGCCAGCAGCTTTGAGCGTTGGCCCTCCTACGAGCAGTACTTC. This codes for CASSFERWPSYEQYF. The variable domain in full, completed from reference TRBV5-5 and TRBJ2-7, reads DAGVTQSPTHLIKTRGQQVTLRCSPISGHKSVSWYQQVLGQGPQFIFQYYEKEERGRGNFPDRFSARQFPNYSSELNVNALLLGDSALYLCASSFERWPSYEQYFGPGTRLTVT.

The chain links TRBV7-9 to TRBJ1-2; 11 bases align to TRBD1. The CDR3 spans 15 residues. CDR1 and CDR2 (germline): SEHNR, FQNEAQ (reference sequence). Trimming removed 5 bases from V and 6 bases from J; junction bases left unmatched: 8. The CDR3 bases are TGTGCCAGCAGCGGAACAGGGACAGGGGGAGATGGCTACACCTTC. This codes for CASSGTGTGGDGYTF.

This rearrangement joins TRBV6-5 to TRBJ2-3, with 7 bases matching TRBD2. With 6 bases clipped from V and 2 bases from J, the junction kept 8 bases outside the gene matches. Germline assignment: CDR1 MNHEY and CDR2 SVGAGI. The CDR3 sequence is 15 residues long. CDR3 in amino acids: CASRPLAAHTDTQYF. CDR3 nucleotide sequence: TGTGCCAGCAGACCGCTAGCGGCTCACACAGATACGCAGTATTTT.

This clone was picked up one time. The gene calls are TRBV5-1 and TRBJ2-5; TRBD2 is a possible D gene (6 bases). The CDR3 spans 14 residues. Deletions cut 0 bases from V and 5 bases from J, with 11 bases between. The germline V gene encodes CDR1 SGHRS and CDR2 YFSETQ. CDR3 sequence: CASSLVGREETQYF. In DNA form, the CDR3 reads TGCGCCAGCAGCTTGGTCGGCCGGGAGGAGACCCAGTACTTC.

The chain links TRBV5-5 to TRBJ1-5; tentatively, D is TRBD1 (5 bases). Germline CDR1 SGHKS, CDR2 YYEKEE (reference sequence). This CDR3 has 15 residues. The ends were cut back, 0 bases at V and 2 bases at J, with 9 bases in the middle. This chain's CDR3 is CASSLDGGGNQPQHF. Written as DNA, the CDR3 is TGTGCCAGCAGCTTGGACGGGGGTGGCAATCAGCCCCAGCATTTT.

V is TRBV5-1 and J is TRBJ1-1, with 10 bases identical to TRBD1. CDR3 size: 14 residues. Germline V CDR1 and CDR2: SGHRS, YFSETQ. V shed 4 bases, J shed 4 bases, and the junction held 4 bases outside the gene matches. This chain's CDR3 is CASSEGQGTTEAFF. As DNA, the CDR3 is TGCGCCAGCAGCGAGGGACAGGGGACCACTGAAGCTTTCTTT.

This clone was seen a few times. The V gene is TRBV10-3, the J gene TRBJ1-6; the D gene is possibly TRBD1 (6 bases). Per the germline V gene, CDR1 is ENHRY and CDR2 is SYGVKD. The CDR3 is 16 residues long. Trimming took 0 bases from V and 7 from J, leaving 13 bases between them. Here the CDR3 reads CAISESAQGTNSPLHF. CDR3 sequence (DNA): TGTGCCATCAGTGAGTCGGCGCAGGGGACGAATTCACCCCTCCACTTT.

The chain uses TRBV2 and TRBJ1-3; possibly TRBD1 for D (5 bases). There are 13 residues in the CDR3. The germline V gene encodes CDR1 SNHLY and CDR2 FYNNEI. V lost 6 bases to trimming and J lost 1 base, with 7 bases between them. The CDR3 spells CASRGGSGNTIYF. The CDR3 nucleotides read TGTGCCAGCAGGGGGGGGTCTGGAAACACCATATATTTT.

The V and J genes are TRBV29-1 and TRBJ1-1, with D possibly being TRBD1 (5 bases). The germline V and J ends were trimmed by 1 base and 5 bases, with 11 bases remaining between them. The CDR3 loop spans 13 amino acids. Germline V gene sequence: CDR1 SQVTM, CDR2 ANQGSEA. CDR3 DNA sequence: TGCAGCGTTGAAGTGGGGGGGAATACTGAAGCTTTCTTT. Translated, it gives CSVEVGGNTEAFF.

This chain joins TRBV19 and TRBJ1-2, with no clear D. This CDR3 region has 13 residues. The V end lost 3 bases, the J end lost 2 bases, and 7 bases lay between the germline ends. Germline V CDR1 and CDR2: LNHDA, SQIVND (reference sequence). The CDR3 protein is CASSMEQNYGYTF. CDR3 nucleotide sequence: TGTGCCAGTAGTATGGAACAGAACTATGGCTACACCTTC.